The clone carrying this T cell receptor (beta chain) showed up many times. Its antigen is as yet unknown. Both iRepertoire HTBI primers and Arm-PCR of CDR3 regions were used to build the TCR beta libraries. From the multiplex PCR reads, TCRdb called clonotypes with MiXCR, one entry per CDR3 protein. The sample gives 200,000 to 250,000 distinct CDR3 sequences, around 21% of which show up once; about 14% is in the top ten. These data belong to a study of regulatory T cells in long-lasting Graves disease. Study-level findings and limits: Public clonotype sharing was higher in persistent than newly diagnosed patients.

The time point denotes: newly diagnosed GD, antithyroid drugs for less than 3 months. PBMC-extracted RNA yielded the TCR library. Into tubes containing EDTA, roughly 8.3 milliliters of peripheral blood were drawn. This clonotype was obtained from a female donor with Graves disease. The specimen was peripheral blood mononuclear cells (PBMCs), collected at new diagnosis, from a patient treated with antithyroid drugs.

CDR3 in amino acids: CASSLAGNNSPLHF. The CDR3 bases are TGCGCCAGCAGCTTGGCAGGGAATAATTCACCCCTCCACTTT. This sequence joins TRBV5-1 and TRBJ1-6; perhaps TRBD1 as D (5 bases). The ends were cut back, 0 bases at V and 5 bases at J, with 6 bases in the middle. The germline V gene encodes CDR1 SGHRS and CDR2 YFSETQ. The CDR3 is 14 amino acids.